This T cell receptor (beta chain) was sequenced for a study of OX40 agonist ivuxolimab in advanced cancers. Context from the whole study: Ivuxolimab was a fully human IgG2 agonistic monoclonal antibody targeting the costimulatory receptor OX40 (CD134). The monotherapy dose-escalation portion (N ≈ 57 patients) of the phase I ivuxolimab trial is reported in the paper. Prior anti-PD-1, anti-PD-L1 or anti-CTLA-4 therapy was permitted, and checkpoint inhibitors had been received by more than 35% of dose-escalation patients. In the dose-escalation cohort, nearly 85% of patients were male, and the mean age was 60 years with a range of roughly 20 to 85. Of the 50 to 55 patients in dose escalation, about 20 had hepatocellular carcinoma, some 15 had melanoma, 9 had renal cell carcinoma and 9 had head and neck cancer. Intravenous ivuxolimab was administered to patients every 2 weeks at six dose levels: 0.01, 0.1, 0.3, 1.5, 3 and 10 mg/kg. Partial responses occurred in three dose-escalation patients: two with cutaneous melanoma and one with hepatocellular carcinoma. Peripheral TCRbeta sequencing was intended to test whether TCR sequence diversity was altered and clonal T-cell expansion was caused by ivuxolimab.

Genomic DNA was isolated from the sorted cells so that the TCRbeta CDR3 region could be sequenced. The immunoSEQ Assay was used to sequence the TCRbeta CDR3 regions. What TCRdb holds here is the immuneACCESS table cut down to in-frame rearrangements. Part of the clones is not present; checked against another copy, under half of the missing clones reflect an unresolved V gene, and the others are unexplained. The sample data list approximately 90,000 clones, and roughly 90% of these were observed just once. The leading ten clones occupy 0.25% to 0.3% of the sample. The trial excluded patients who had a history of autoimmune disease or who were on systemic immunosuppression. Peripheral blood for TCR sequencing was collected from all dose cohorts at baseline, on cycle 4 day 1, and on cycle 7 day 1. Samples were obtained from an open-label, multicenter, first-in-human phase I dose-escalation trial of ivuxolimab. The trial enrolled adults with locally advanced or metastatic head and neck squamous cell, hepatocellular, melanoma or renal cell carcinoma. Before TCR sequencing, CD4+ T cells and CD8+ T cells from peripheral blood were sorted into separate populations.

A note on this clone: Its antigen specificity is not known. No quality values exist for individual bases; no much larger clone is one base distant.

From cysteine to phenylalanine, the CDR3 is 14 amino acids long. The retained sequence is limited to the CDR3, 42 bases, with the frame set at the first base. From the germline V gene, CDR1 is SGHTA and CDR2 is FQGNSA. V loses 2 bases, J loses 8 bases, and the germline ends lie 15 bases apart. The investigation overall reported the following: On average, CD8+ T cells showed more expanded clones than CD4+ T cells after ivuxolimab. Which antigens the clonally expanded peripheral T cells were specific for was not determined. At doses of 0.1 to 3.0 mg/kg, clonal expansion of both CD4+ and CD8+ T cells in blood was seen between baseline and week 6. In the 0.1-3.0 mg/kg groups, partial responders had among the lowest normalized peripheral clonal expansion, particularly in CD8+ T cells. Low levels of normalized T-cell clonal expansion were also seen in some patients who did not respond.

The rearranged segments are TRBV7-2 and TRBJ1-2, and possibly TRBD1, on 5 matching bases. Sequenced here: CD4+ or CD8+ T cells sorted from blood, sampled in a trial of the OX40 agonist ivuxolimab. The TCR sequence derives from an adult with an advanced solid tumor such as melanoma, head and neck, liver or kidney cancer. The DNA sequence is given as TGTGCCAGCAGCTTAAGTTCAGGGACGAACGGCTACACCTTC. It encodes CASSLSSGTNGYTF.